This TCR beta chain comes out of a study of blood T cell repertoires in COVID-19. Study details: The samples span acute and convalescent COVID-19 from the United States, Italy and Spain.

The V end lost 6 bases, the J end lost 3 bases, and 15 bases lay between the germline ends. This CDR3 has 15 amino acids. In germline, CDR1 is MNHEY, CDR2 SVGEGT. The table came from immunoSEQ multiplex PCR; TCRdb's copy has only in-frame clones and leaves some out. The sample consists of 250,000 or so clones, 82% of them appearing once. The TCR sequence derives from a woman under 30 with acute or convalescent COVID-19. The V and J genes are TRBV6-2 or TRBV6-3 and TRBJ1-5, with D maybe TRBD1 (5 bases). Material: peripheral blood. CDR3 sequence reads: CASSLRGSLNQPQHF. The DNA of the CDR3 is TGTGCCAGCAGCCTAAGGGGATCTCTCAATCAGCCCCAGCATTTT.